The 21 T cell receptor beta chains listed next were all sequenced from one sample in a study of blood T cell repertoires in COVID-19. Sequencing was performed with immunoSEQ multiplex PCR; in TCRdb, only in-frame clones are kept and a portion is missing. The profile shows 70,000 or so clones, around 91% of them singletons. The source material was peripheral blood. The receptors stem from a human donor in a cohort sampled during active COVID-19.

V is TRBV25-1 and J is TRBJ2-7; TRBD1 is a possible D gene (5 bases). CDR3 length: 13 amino acids. V lost 5 bases, J lost 1 base, and 9 bases lay in between. Germline CDR1 reads MGHDK; CDR2 reads SYGVNS. The CDR3 DNA follows: TGTGCCAGCAGTATAAGGGGATCCTACGAGCAGTACTTC. Protein sequence: CASSIRGSYEQYF.

V gene TRBV19 combines with J gene TRBJ2-7; 10 nucleotides line up with TRBD2. Germline-derived CDR1 and CDR2 are LNHDA and SQIVND (reference sequence). Germline trimming cut 3 bases from V and 2 bases from J; bases unmatched to any gene: 1. The CDR3 runs 14 residues. The CDR3 DNA reads TGTGCCAGTAGTATCGGACTAGCGGCCTACGAGCAGTACTTC. Amino acids: CASSIGLAAYEQYF.

The CDR3 protein is CASSPNNGVGEKLFF. DNA of the CDR3: TGTGCCAGCTCACCGAACAACGGGGTCGGGGAAAAACTGTTTTTT. The chain is built from TRBV18 and TRBJ1-4; D not certain. Trimming removed 3 bases at V and 8 bases at J, with 16 bases between. CDR3 length equals 15 residues. In germline, CDR1 is KGHSH, CDR2 LQKENI.

This chain uses TRBV19 with TRBJ2-7, with TRBD1 matching over 7 bases. V lost 3 bases to trimming and J lost 1 base; unmatched junction nucleotides: 6. The CDR3 length is 15 residues. Germline values: CDR1 LNHDA, CDR2 SQIVND (reference sequence). CDR3 sequence reads: CASSITGTVSYEQYF. Written as DNA, the CDR3 is TGTGCCAGTAGTATTACTGGGACAGTTTCCTACGAGCAGTACTTC.

V gene TRBV11-2 combines with J gene TRBJ2-7, with 7 nucleotides matching TRBD2. The CDR3 length is 15 residues. Looked up from germline, CDR1 is SGHAT and CDR2 is FQNNGV. V trimming: 1 base; J trimming: 3 bases; junction bases outside the gene matches: 6. CDR3 nucleotides: TGTGCCAGCAGCTTAGGTCCTAGCGGATTCTACGAGCAGTACTTC. It yields the protein CASSLGPSGFYEQYF. The whole variable domain, filled in from reference TRBV11-2 and TRBJ2-7, reads EAGVAQSPRYKIIEKRQSVAFWCNPISGHATLYWYQQILGQGPKLLIQFQNNGVVDDSQLPKDRFSAERLKGVDSTLKIQPAKLEDSAVYLCASSLGPSGFYEQYFGPGTRLTVT.

This chain uses TRBV12-5 with TRBJ2-7, with D perhaps matching TRBD2 (7 bases). Trimming cost V 6 bases and J 1 base, with 13 bases left between them. The length of the CDR3 is 14 residues. Looked up from germline, CDR1 is LGHNT and CDR2 is FRNRAP. DNA of the CDR3: TGTGCTAGTGGCCCCAGGGGAGGGTCCTACGAGCAGTACTTC. Its translation: CASGPRGGSYEQYF.

This clone was found a few times. A junction end diverges from the germline sequence, so it may reflect a read error. This CDR3 reads CASSPPQGGGAYYEQFF. The CDR3 bases are TGTGCCAGTAGTCCGCCCCAGGGCGGGGGGGCCTACTATGAGCAGTTCTTC. The chain combines TRBV19 with TRBJ2-1; 9 bases are shared with TRBD2. The V gene's germline CDR1 is LNHDA and CDR2 SQIVND (reference sequence). The CDR3 runs 17 residues.

V usage is TRBV5-1 and J usage is TRBJ1-2; 9 bases line up with TRBD1. After removal of 2 bases from V and 0 bases from J, the junction contained 11 bases not matched to a gene. Germline V gene lookup returns CDR1 SGHRS and CDR2 YFSETQ. The CDR3 spans 18 residues. In nucleotides, the CDR3 is TGCGCCAGCAGCTTCGAGCCGGGACAGGGACTAACTAACTATGGCTACACCTTC. Translation: CASSFEPGQGLTNYGYTF.

The count of this clone is one. The rearrangement joins TRBV5-4 to TRBJ2-7; TRBD2 is a possible D gene (6 bases). CDR3 length: 14 amino acids. The germline CDR1 and CDR2 sequences are SGHNT and YYREEE (reference sequence). Trimming left V 4 bases short and J 2 bases short, with 13 bases between. The CDR3 spells CASSPRGAPYEQYF. Written as DNA, the CDR3 is TGTGCCAGCAGCCCGCGCGGGGCGCCCTACGAGCAGTACTTC.

In regard to this clone: Its ends do not fully match the called genes, so a read error is possible. The chain carries TRBV7-3 and TRBJ2-1, with 10 bases matching TRBD1. The CDR3 is 14 amino acids. The germline gives CDR1 SGHTA, CDR2 FQGTGA. The CDR3: CASSQTGGYDEQFF. DNA for the CDR3: TGTGCCAGCAGTCAGACAGGGGGCTACGATGAGCAGTTCTTC.

In DNA form, the CDR3 reads TGCGCCAGCAGCTTGACAGGGAGGGGGACTGAAGCTTTCTTT. It encodes CASSLTGRGTEAFF. This chain joins TRBV5-1 and TRBJ1-1; maybe TRBD1 (6 bases). CDR1 is SGHRS, CDR2 YFSETQ, per germline. The V and J ends lost 1 base and 5 bases respectively, with 12 bases between them. The CDR3 is 14 amino acids.

The chain combines TRBV10-3 with TRBJ2-7; TRBD1 matches 9 bases. Germline V gene sequence: CDR1 ENHRY, CDR2 SYGVKD. CDR3 length: 15 amino acids. The V segment lost 4 bases and the J segment 3 bases; nucleotides outside the gene matches: 7. CDR3 coding DNA: TGTGCCATCAGTGGATTTCCGGGACAGGGCTACGAGCAGTACTTC. The encoded protein is CAISGFPGQGYEQYF.

The chain joins TRBV11-2 to TRBJ1-1; 7 bases align to TRBD1. From germline, CDR1 is SGHAT and CDR2 FQNNGV. The ends lost 5 bases at V and 5 bases at J; junction bases unmatched: 17. The CDR3 totals 17 residues. The CDR3 protein is CASSHSRGRRVQTEAFF. The CDR3 coding sequence is TGTGCCAGCAGCCATTCTAGGGGGCGTCGGGTGCAAACTGAAGCTTTCTTT. Variable domain in full (rest from reference TRBV11-2 and TRBJ1-1): EAGVAQSPRYKIIEKRQSVAFWCNPISGHATLYWYQQILGQGPKLLIQFQNNGVVDDSQLPKDRFSAERLKGVDSTLKIQPAKLEDSAVYLCASSHSRGRRVQTEAFFGQGTRLTVV.

The gene calls are TRBV6-2 or TRBV6-3 and TRBJ1-2; tentative D call: TRBD1 (5 bases). CDR3 length equals 13 residues. In germline, CDR1 is MNHEY, CDR2 SVGEGT. Trimming removed 2 bases from V and 6 bases from J, with 10 bases in between. The CDR3 DNA follows: TGTGCCAGCAGTTACACAGGTGGCGATGGCTACACCTTC. Translated, it gives CASSYTGGDGYTF.

This chain's CDR3 is CASTSTGGINSPLHF. DNA of the CDR3: TGTGCCAGCACCTCAACCGGGGGGATCAATTCACCCCTCCACTTT. The chain links TRBV6-5 to TRBJ1-6, with a possible D match to TRBD1 (5 bases). Germline V gene lookup returns CDR1 MNHEY and CDR2 SVGAGI. The V and J ends lost 7 bases and 7 bases respectively, with 17 bases between them. The CDR3 is made up of 15 amino acids.

The J gene is TRBJ1-2, the V gene TRBV30; TRBD1 might be the D (6 bases). CDR1 is GTSNPN, CDR2 SVGIG, per germline (reference sequence). Trimming took 0 bases from V and 4 from J, leaving 12 bases between them. CDR3 length: 14 amino acids. The CDR3 sequence: CAWSVLQGGYGYTF. In DNA, the CDR3 is TGTGCCTGGAGTGTACTACAGGGCGGCTATGGCTACACCTTC.

V is TRBV9 and J is TRBJ1-1; 7 bases map to TRBD1. Germline loops: CDR1 SGDLS, CDR2 YYNGEE. The CDR3 covers 13 residues. V lost 3 bases and J lost 1; bases outside the gene matches: 0. The CDR3, as DNA: TGTGCCAGCAGCGCAGGGGGGAACACTGAAGCTTTCTTT. The encoded protein is CASSAGGNTEAFF.

The chain combines TRBV9 with TRBJ1-6; TRBD1 matches at 11 bases. The CDR3 is 15 amino acids. The germline V gene has CDR1 SGDLS and CDR2 YYNGEE. The V and J ends lost 3 bases and 7 bases, in that order; junction bases with no gene match: 3. The chain's CDR3 is CASSGRDRGNSPLHF. DNA for the CDR3: TGTGCCAGCAGCGGCCGGGACAGGGGGAATTCACCCCTCCACTTT.

The chain joins TRBV6-5 to TRBJ2-7; 9 bases match TRBD1. This CDR3 contains 14 residues. Trimming cost V 5 bases and J 4 bases; bases outside gene matches: 6. The germline V gene has CDR1 MNHEY and CDR2 SVGAGI. The DNA for the CDR3 is TGTGCCAGCAGTCAGGACAGGGGCCAGTACGAGCAGTACTTC. Translating it yields CASSQDRGQYEQYF.

This chain joins TRBV28 and TRBJ1-1; D gene uncertain. V was pared by 6 bases and J by 5 bases, with 16 bases between. The CDR3 is made up of 14 amino acids. Germline V gene lookup returns CDR1 MDHEN and CDR2 SYDVKM. This CDR3 reads CASSTLSGGTEAFF. The CDR3 region has the DNA TGTGCCAGCAGCACCTTGTCGGGAGGGACTGAAGCTTTCTTT.

V gene TRBV25-1 combines with J gene TRBJ1-2, with 7 bases that match TRBD1. This CDR3 is 16 amino acids long. With 2 bases clipped from V and 6 bases from J, the junction kept 12 bases outside the gene matches. In germline, CDR1 is MGHDK, CDR2 SYGVNS. CDR3 residues: CASSELDTGDRDGYTF. CDR3 sequence (DNA): TGTGCCAGCAGTGAACTCGATACAGGGGACAGAGATGGCTACACCTTC.